The rows below give T cell receptor beta chains drawn from one sample of a study of T cells after yellow fever vaccination. TCRdb reprocessed the 5' RACE reads with MiXCR, giving one entry per CDR3 protein. The sample includes under 95,000 distinct CDR3 sequences, roughly 7% of them seen just once. Sequencing used CD8+ T cells sorted from PBMCs, obtained 9 to 10 days after the first yellow fever vaccination. The receptors were sampled from a man aged 18 to 29 who received the YFV17D yellow fever vaccine. Both conserved end residues are part of each CDR3. Fields, in order: J gene, clone size, V gene, D gene, CDR3 protein, CDR3 DNA. The D gene is left open where the match is weak. Expanded clones get a size class; other rows say once, few or many, or leave the size out.

>TRBJ1-1|many|TRBV4-3|TRBD1
CASSPTNRGIGTEAFF
TGCGCCAGCAGCCCGACCAACAGGGGTATCGGCACTGAAGCTTTCTTT
>TRBJ2-3|many|TRBV10-3|.
CATLAYSTDTQYF
TGTGCCACGCTAGCATATAGCACAGATACGCAGTATTTT
>TRBJ1-5|.|TRBV6-5|.
CASSHGTNQPQHF
TGTGCCAGCAGTCATGGGACCAATCAGCCCCAGCATTTT
>TRBJ2-5|many|TRBV4-1|TRBD1
CASSQGIQGWRETQYF
TGCGCCAGCAGCCAAGGAATACAGGGGTGGAGAGAGACCCAGTACTTC
>TRBJ2-1|many|TRBV29-1|.
CSSVEDAGADGSDEQFF
TGCAGCAGCGTTGAGGACGCGGGGGCCGATGGTTCAGATGAGCAGTTCTTC
>TRBJ2-2|many|TRBV12-3/TRBV12-4|TRBD1
CASSPTRGREAGELFF
TGTGCCAGCAGTCCAACCAGGGGGCGAGAGGCCGGGGAGCTGTTTTTT
>TRBJ1-5|.|TRBV12-3/TRBV12-4|.
CASSLVGAGQPQHF
TGTGCCAGCAGTTTAGTAGGGGCAGGGCAGCCCCAGCATTTT
>TRBJ1-2|few|TRBV4-2|.
CASSQNRNTVNYGYTF
TGTGCCAGCAGCCAAAATCGGAACACAGTAAACTATGGCTACACCTTC
>TRBJ2-1|many|TRBV6-5|.
CASSYGGVYNEQFF
TGTGCCAGCAGTTACGGTGGGGTTTACAATGAGCAGTTCTTC
>TRBJ2-7|many|TRBV6-5|.
CASSPRKVYYEQYF
TGTGCCAGCAGCCCCCGGAAAGTCTACTACGAGCAGTACTTC
>TRBJ2-1|many|TRBV27|TRBD2
CASSLRGGTYNEQFF
TGTGCCAGCAGTTTACGCGGGGGGACCTACAATGAGCAGTTCTTC
>TRBJ1-5|.|TRBV12-3/TRBV12-4|.
CASSPIRGSNQPQHF
TGTGCCAGCAGTCCCATCAGGGGTAGCAATCAGCCCCAGCATTTT
>TRBJ2-3|many|TRBV7-9|.
CASSPPTSLGDTQYF
TGTGCCAGCAGCCCGCCGACTTCCCTGGGAGATACGCAGTATTTT